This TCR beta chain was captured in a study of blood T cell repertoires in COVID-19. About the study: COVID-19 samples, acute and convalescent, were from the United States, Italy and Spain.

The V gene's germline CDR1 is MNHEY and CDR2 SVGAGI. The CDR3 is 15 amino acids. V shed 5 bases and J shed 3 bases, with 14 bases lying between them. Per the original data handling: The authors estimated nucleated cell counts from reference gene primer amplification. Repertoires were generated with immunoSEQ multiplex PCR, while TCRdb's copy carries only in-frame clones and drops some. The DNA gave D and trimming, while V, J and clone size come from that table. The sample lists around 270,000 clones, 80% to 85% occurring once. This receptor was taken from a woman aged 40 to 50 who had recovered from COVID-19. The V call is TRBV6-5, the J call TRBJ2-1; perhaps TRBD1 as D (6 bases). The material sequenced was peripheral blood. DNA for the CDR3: TGTGCCAGCAGTCCCTGGGGGCTAGACTACAATGAGCAGTTCTTC. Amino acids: CASSPWGLDYNEQFF.